The source of this T cell receptor (beta chain) is a study of CD4+ T cells in melanoma. Findings and limits, study-wide: Diverse differentiation states were reported for melanoma neoantigen-specific CD4+ T cells. CD8+ T cell, macrophage and B cell function reportedly correlated with neoantigen-specific CD4+ T cells.

Clones were read by immunoSEQ multiplex PCR, and TCRdb kept only the in-frame ones, dropping some. The sample contains roughly 120,000 clones, over 80% of which appear only once. Germline V gene data show CDR1 as SGHTA and CDR2 as FQGNSA. V lost 5 bases and J lost 0, with 12 bases in between. The length of the CDR3 is 15 residues. Points on this clone: The antigen remains undetermined.

The chain carries TRBV7-2 and TRBJ2-3, with D uncertain. The sequence came from a human donor with melanoma. The specimen sequenced was peripheral blood. CDR3 DNA sequence: TGTGCCAGCAGCCTAGTCCGGCAGAGCACAGATACGCAGTATTTT. Its protein product is CASSLVRQSTDTQYF.